The 11 T cell receptor beta chains in this list originate from one sample, sequenced in a study of vaccination effects on CD4 cells after COVID-19. The data were produced by immunoSEQ multiplex PCR, yet TCRdb's version contains in-frame clones alone and is incomplete. Among 55,000 to 80,000 clones, 75% to 85% were seen once, and the ten largest hold less than 15%. Antigen-specific CD4+ T cells expanded by the ViraFEST assay with viral peptide pools were then sequenced. Cultured cells yielded isolated CD4+ T cells after 10 days. Vaccinated participants had no history of SARS-CoV-2 infection and tested negative for nucleocapsid antibodies. No cognate antigen is known for these TCRs. The sequences come from CD4+ T cells from PBMCs cultured with SARS-CoV-2 spike peptides, collected before COVID-19 vaccination. Source of these receptors: a human donor who received a COVID-19 vaccine.

The CDR3 reads CASSFSMVDSGNTIYF. The CDR3 DNA reads as TGTGCCAGCTCGTTTTCCATGGTCGACTCTGGAAACACCATATATTTT. The V and J genes are TRBV18 and TRBJ1-3, with unresolved D. The CDR3 is 16 amino acids. Germline assignment: CDR1 KGHSH and CDR2 LQKENI. V lost 6 bases, J lost 0 bases, and 15 bases lay in between. The full variable domain, in which reference TRBV18 and TRBJ1-3 provide the parts outside the CDR3, is NAGVMQNPRHLVRRRGQEARLRCSPMKGHSHVYWYRQLPEEGLKFMVYLQKENIIDESGMPKERFSAEFPKEGPSILRIQQVVRGDSAAYFCASSFSMVDSGNTIYFGEGSWLTVV.

The chain joins TRBV4-3 to TRBJ2-5; possibly TRBD1 for D (5 bases). The V gene lost 4 bases and the J gene lost 2 bases, with 20 bases spanning the gap. The length of the CDR3 is 17 residues. Per the germline V gene, CDR1 is LGHNA and CDR2 is YSLEER. CDR3 residues: CASSRSLRGAAQETQYF. In nucleotides, the CDR3 is TGCGCCAGCAGCCGATCACTTAGGGGCGCAGCACAAGAGACCCAGTACTTC.

This clone came up once. This sequence joins TRBV7-3 and TRBJ2-2, with 8 bases that match TRBD1. This CDR3 is 16 amino acids long. Germline lookup yields CDR1 SGHTA and CDR2 FQGTGA. V dropped 4 bases and J dropped 1; count of bases not matched to a gene: 5. DNA of the CDR3: TGTGCCAGCAGCTCCAGACAGGGGATGAACACCGGGGAGCTGTTTTTT. Its translation: CASSSRQGMNTGELFF.

The rearrangement uses TRBV9 and TRBJ2-5; D possibly corresponds to TRBD1 (6 bases). Germline V gene data show CDR1 as SGDLS and CDR2 as YYNGEE. Between the trimmed V and J ends, which lost 3 bases and 2 bases, there was a span of 23 bases. CDR3 length equals 18 residues. This chain's CDR3 is CASSGGPDDRTLQETQYF. In DNA, the CDR3 is TGTGCCAGCAGCGGAGGCCCCGATGACAGGACCCTACAAGAGACCCAGTACTTC.

The chain has TRBV6-6 and TRBJ2-1; TRBD1 or TRBD2 may be the D gene (6 bases each). Germline V gene sequence: CDR1 MNHNY, CDR2 SVGAGI (reference sequence). The germline V and J ends were trimmed by 2 bases and 3 bases, with 11 bases remaining between them. This CDR3 spans 15 amino acids. CDR3 DNA sequence: TGTGCCAGCAGTTACGGCGGGACAAGCTACAATGAGCAGTTCTTC. Translation: CASSYGGTSYNEQFF.

The chain carries TRBV6-5 and TRBJ2-5; TRBD1 agrees at 8 bases. Looked up from germline, CDR1 is MNHEY and CDR2 is SVGAGI. The CDR3 contains 14 residues. J gave up 3 bases and V 5 bases, and 5 bases lay outside the gene matches. The CDR3 protein is CASSPRGQEETQYF. CDR3 sequence (DNA): TGTGCCAGCAGTCCCCGGGGACAGGAAGAGACCCAGTACTTC.

The genes are TRBV28 and TRBJ2-3; 7 bases map to TRBD1. Germline V gene sequence: CDR1 MDHEN, CDR2 SYDVKM. This CDR3 region has 15 residues. After removal of 6 bases from V and 4 bases from J, the junction contained 10 bases not matched to a gene. The CDR3 sequence is CASSLQGSTSDTQYF. The CDR3, as DNA: TGTGCCAGCAGCCTACAGGGGTCAACATCAGATACGCAGTATTTT.

The chain employs TRBV4-3 and TRBJ2-3; tentatively, D is TRBD1 or TRBD2 (5 bases each). Trimming removed 0 bases at V and 2 bases at J, with 9 bases between. The length of the CDR3 is 15 residues. CDR1 LGHNA and CDR2 YSLEER come from the germline V gene. This chain's CDR3 is CASSQEGTDTDTQYF. Written as DNA, the CDR3 is TGCGCCAGCAGCCAAGAGGGGACCGACACAGATACGCAGTATTTT.

The rearrangement joins TRBV2 to TRBJ2-7, with D perhaps matching TRBD1 or TRBD2 (5 bases each). Trimming removed 5 bases at V and 3 bases at J, with 11 bases between. CDR1 and CDR2 from the germline V gene are SNHLY and FYNNEI. The CDR3 is 13 amino acids. The CDR3 region is CASSRGRNYEQYV. In nucleotides, the CDR3 is TGTGCCAGCAGTCGGGGCCGGAACTACGAGCAGTACGTC.

This clone was counted between two and nine times. The chain is built from TRBV19 and TRBJ1-5; D not resolved. The CDR3 loop spans 13 amino acids. Trimming stripped 7 bases from V and 1 base from J, with 8 bases between. Looked up from germline, CDR1 is LNHDA and CDR2 is SQIVND (reference sequence). The CDR3 nucleotides are TGTGCCAGTACTCTGGACAGCAATCAGCCCCAGCATTTT. This sequence encodes CASTLDSNQPQHF.

CDR3 protein: CASSIRPGQHEAFF. In DNA form, the CDR3 reads TGTGCCAGTAGTATTAGGCCGGGACAGCATGAAGCTTTCTTT. The chain combines TRBV19 with TRBJ1-1; 7 bases are a match to TRBD1. Trimming cost V 3 bases and J 7 bases; bases outside gene matches: 8. Germline lookup yields CDR1 LNHDA and CDR2 SQIVND (reference sequence). This CDR3 is 14 amino acids long. Together with reference TRBV19 and TRBJ1-1, the CDR3 gives the full variable domain: DGGITQSPKYLFRKEGQNVTLSCEQNLNHDAMYWYRQDPGQGLRLIYYSQIVNDFQKGDIAEGYSVSREKKESFPLTVTSAQKNPTAFYLCASSIRPGQHEAFFGQGTRLTVV.